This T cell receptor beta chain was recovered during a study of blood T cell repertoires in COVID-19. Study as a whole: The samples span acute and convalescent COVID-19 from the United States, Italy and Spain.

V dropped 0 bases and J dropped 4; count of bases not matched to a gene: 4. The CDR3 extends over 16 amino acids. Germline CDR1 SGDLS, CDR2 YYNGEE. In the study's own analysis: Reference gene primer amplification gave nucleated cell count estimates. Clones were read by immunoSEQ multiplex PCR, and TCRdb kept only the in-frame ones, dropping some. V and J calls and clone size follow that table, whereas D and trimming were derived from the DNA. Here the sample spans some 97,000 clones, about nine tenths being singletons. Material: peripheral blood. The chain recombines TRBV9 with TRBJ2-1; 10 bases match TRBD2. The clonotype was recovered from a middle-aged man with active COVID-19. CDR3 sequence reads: CASSVEVAGGYNEQFF. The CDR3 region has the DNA TGTGCCAGCAGCGTAGAAGTAGCGGGAGGTTACAATGAGCAGTTCTTC.